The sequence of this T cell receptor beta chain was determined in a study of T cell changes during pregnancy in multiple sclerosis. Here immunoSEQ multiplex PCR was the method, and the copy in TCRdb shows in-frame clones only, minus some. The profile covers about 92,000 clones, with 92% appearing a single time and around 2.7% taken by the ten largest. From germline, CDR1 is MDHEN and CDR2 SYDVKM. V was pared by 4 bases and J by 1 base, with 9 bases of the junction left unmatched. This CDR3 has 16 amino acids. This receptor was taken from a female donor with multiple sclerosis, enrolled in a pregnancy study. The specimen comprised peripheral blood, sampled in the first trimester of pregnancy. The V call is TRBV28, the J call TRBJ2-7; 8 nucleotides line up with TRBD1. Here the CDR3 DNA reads TGTGCCAGCAGTTCCTGGAGCCAGGGGGCTTCCTACGAGCAGTACTTC. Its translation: CASSSWSQGASYEQYF.